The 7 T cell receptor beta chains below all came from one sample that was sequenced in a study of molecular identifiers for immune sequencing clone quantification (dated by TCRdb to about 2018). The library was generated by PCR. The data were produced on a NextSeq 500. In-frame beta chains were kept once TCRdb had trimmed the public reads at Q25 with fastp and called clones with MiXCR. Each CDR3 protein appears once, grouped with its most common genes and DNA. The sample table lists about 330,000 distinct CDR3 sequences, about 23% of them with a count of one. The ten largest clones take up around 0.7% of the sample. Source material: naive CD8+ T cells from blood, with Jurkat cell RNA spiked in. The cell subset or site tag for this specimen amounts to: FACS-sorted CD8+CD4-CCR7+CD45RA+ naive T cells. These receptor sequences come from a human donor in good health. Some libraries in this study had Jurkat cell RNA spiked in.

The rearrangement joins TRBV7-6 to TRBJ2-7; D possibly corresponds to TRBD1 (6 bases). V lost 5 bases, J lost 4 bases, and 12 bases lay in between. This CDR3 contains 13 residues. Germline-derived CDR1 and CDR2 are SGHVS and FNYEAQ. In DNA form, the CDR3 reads TGTGCCAGCAGCCAGGCCGGACAGTACGAGCAGTACTTC. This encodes CASSQAGQYEQYF.

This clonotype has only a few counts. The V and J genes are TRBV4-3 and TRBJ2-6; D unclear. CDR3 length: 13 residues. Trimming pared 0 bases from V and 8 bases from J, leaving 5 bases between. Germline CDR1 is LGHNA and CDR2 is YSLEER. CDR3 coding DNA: TGCGCCAGCAGCCAAGATGTGTCCAACGTCCTGACTTTC. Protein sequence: CASSQDVSNVLTF.

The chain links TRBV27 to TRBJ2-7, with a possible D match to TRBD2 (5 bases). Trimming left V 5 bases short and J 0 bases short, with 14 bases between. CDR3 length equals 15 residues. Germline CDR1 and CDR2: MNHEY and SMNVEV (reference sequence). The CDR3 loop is CASSLEGPRSYEQYF. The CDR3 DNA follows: TGTGCCAGCAGTCTAGAGGGTCCACGCTCCTACGAGCAGTACTTC.

The CDR3 loop reads CASSVGPPGANYGYTF. CDR3 DNA: TGTGCCAGCAGCGTAGGTCCCCCAGGGGCCAACTATGGCTACACCTTC. The chain joins TRBV9 to TRBJ1-2; D is possibly TRBD1 (6 bases). V lost 0 bases, J lost 2 bases, and 14 bases lay in between. The CDR3 runs 16 residues. CDR1 is SGDLS and CDR2 is YYNGEE in the germline V gene.

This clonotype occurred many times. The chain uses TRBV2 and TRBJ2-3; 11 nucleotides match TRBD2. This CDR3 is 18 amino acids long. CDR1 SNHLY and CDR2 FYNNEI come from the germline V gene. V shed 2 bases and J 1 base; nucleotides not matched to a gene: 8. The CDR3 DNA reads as TGTGCCAGCAGTGAAATTAGCGGGAGGGGGCTCGGCACAGATACGCAGTATTTT. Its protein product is CASSEISGRGLGTDTQYF.

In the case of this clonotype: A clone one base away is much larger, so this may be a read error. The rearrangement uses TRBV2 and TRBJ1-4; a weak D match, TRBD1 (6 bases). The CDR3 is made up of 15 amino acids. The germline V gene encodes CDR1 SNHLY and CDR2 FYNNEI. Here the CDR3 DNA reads TGTGCCAGCAGACTCACCCCGGACAGTAATGAAGAACTGTTTTTT. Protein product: CASRLTPDSNEELFF.

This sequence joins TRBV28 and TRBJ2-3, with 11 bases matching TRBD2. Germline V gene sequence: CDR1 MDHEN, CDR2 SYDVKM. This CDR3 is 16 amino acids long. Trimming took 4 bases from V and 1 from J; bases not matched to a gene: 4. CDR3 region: CASSSGLAGRTDTQYF. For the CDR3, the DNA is TGTGCCAGCAGTTCCGGACTAGCGGGTCGCACAGATACGCAGTATTTT.